These T cell receptor beta chains were read from a single sample in a study of identical twins. TCRdb re-analysed the 5' RACE reads in MiXCR, keeping a single row per CDR3 protein. The data hold 750,000 to 950,000 distinct CDR3 sequences, with about 12% observed a single time. The sample was also reused in another study, on yellow fever vaccine responses in identical twins.

Sequenced input: PBMCs. The receptors come from a woman younger than 35 in good health. CDR3s include the opening cysteine and the closing phenylalanine or tryptophan. A D gene is named only where the DNA matches it firmly. A row's size may be missing; if present it is once, few, many or a size class.

>TRBD1|TRBJ2-5|NA|TRBV15
TGTGCCACCAGCAGGGACAGGGACGAGACCCAGTACTTC
CATSRDRDETQYF
>NA|TRBJ2-1|many|TRBV5-5
TGTGCCAGCAGCTTGATCAATGAGCAGTTCTTC
CASSLINEQFF
>TRBD1|TRBJ2-4|many|TRBV20-1
TGCAGTGCAGGACCGATGGACAGGGGGTTAAACATTCAGTACTTC
CSAGPMDRGLNIQYF
>NA|TRBJ1-2|many|TRBV19
TGTGCCAGTACTACCCTGGGGAGTACCTATGGCTACACCTTC
CASTTLGSTYGYTF
>TRBD2|TRBJ2-3|many|TRBV12-3/TRBV12-4
TGTGCCAGCAGTTTAAGGGACCGGGGGGCAGATACGCAGTATTTT
CASSLRDRGADTQYF
>NA|TRBJ1-2|NA|TRBV20-1
TGCACTGTAATGGACAGCTATGGCTACACCTTC
CTVMDSYGYTF
>TRBD2|TRBJ2-1|NA|TRBV6-5
TGTGCCAGCAGTTACTCCAGGGCTAGCGGGATTTCCTACAATGAGCAGTTCTTC
CASSYSRASGISYNEQFF
>NA|TRBJ1-2|few|TRBV7-9
TGTGCCAGCAGCGCACGGGACACTACTAACTATGGCTACACCTTC
CASSARDTTNYGYTF
>TRBD1|TRBJ2-3|NA|TRBV5-5
TGTGCCAGCAGCATCAGACAGGGCCTCACAGATACGCAGTATTTT
CASSIRQGLTDTQYF
>TRBD2|TRBJ2-3|few|TRBV6-2/TRBV6-3
TGTGCCAGCAGTTACATGACTAGCGGCGCAGATACGCAGTATTTT
CASSYMTSGADTQYF
>NA|TRBJ1-3|NA|TRBV6-1
TGTGCCAGCAGTCCACAGCGACAGCACTCTGGAAACACCATATATTTT
CASSPQRQHSGNTIYF
>NA|TRBJ1-5|NA|TRBV7-8
TGTGCCAGCAGCCGCTTGGACTATCAGCCCCAGCATTTT
CASSRLDYQPQHF
>NA|TRBJ1-1|few|TRBV7-9
TGTGCCAGCAGAGGGGTTCAGGGGTATCTTTTT
CASRGVQGYLF
>NA|TRBJ2-2|NA|TRBV18
TGTGCCAGCTCACCAGGAGCCAGGACGAACACCGGGGAGCTGTTTTTT
CASSPGARTNTGELFF
>NA|TRBJ2-1|NA|TRBV7-9
TGTGCCAGCAGCTTAGGACCGGACACCACGTTCTTC
CASSLGPDTTFF
>TRBD1|TRBJ1-4|NA|TRBV2
TGTGCCAGCAACAACCAGGGGGCGAGGGAAAAACTGTTTTTT
CASNNQGAREKLFF
>NA|TRBJ2-2|NA|TRBV20-1
TGCAGTGCTAGAGTCGGGGGTTACACCGGGGAGCTGTTTTTT
CSARVGGYTGELFF
>NA|TRBJ2-1|few|TRBV6-5
TGTGCCAGCAGTTCTAGACAGTACAATGAGCAGTTCTTC
CASSSRQYNEQFF
>NA|TRBJ1-5|NA|TRBV20-1
TGCAGTGCTAGAGACGGTCAGGGGTGGGGGGAGTATAGCAATCAGCCCCAGCATTTT
CSARDGQGWGEYSNQPQHF
>NA|TRBJ2-7|NA|TRBV29-1
TGCAGCGGTAGCGTGACCTCCTACGAGCAGTACTTC
CSGSVTSYEQYF
>NA|TRBJ1-1|many|TRBV20-1
TGCAGTGCTAGAGTTGGAGGGGGTATCACTGAAGCTTTCTTT
CSARVGGGITEAFF
>NA|TRBJ2-5|NA|TRBV6-1
TGTGCCAGCAGTGAATCCCGGATCCAAGAGACCCAGTACTTC
CASSESRIQETQYF